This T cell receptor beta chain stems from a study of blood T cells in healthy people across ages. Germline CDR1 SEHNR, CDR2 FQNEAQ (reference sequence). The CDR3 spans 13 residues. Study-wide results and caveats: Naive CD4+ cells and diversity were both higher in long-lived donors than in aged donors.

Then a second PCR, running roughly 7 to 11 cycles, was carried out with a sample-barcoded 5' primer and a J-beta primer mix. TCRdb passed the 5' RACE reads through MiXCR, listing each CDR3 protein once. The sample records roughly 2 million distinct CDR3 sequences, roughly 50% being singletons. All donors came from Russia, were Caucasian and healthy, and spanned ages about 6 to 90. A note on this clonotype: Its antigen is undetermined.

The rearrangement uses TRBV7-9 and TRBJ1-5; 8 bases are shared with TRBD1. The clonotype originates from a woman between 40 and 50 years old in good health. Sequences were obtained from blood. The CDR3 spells CASQTGEKRPQHF. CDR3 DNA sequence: TGTGCTAGCCAGACAGGGGAGAAGCGGCCCCAGCATTTT.